The T cell receptor beta chain under discussion was sequenced for a study of blood T cell repertoires in COVID-19. Unmatched junction bases numbered 11, after V lost 4 bases and J lost 5 bases. The germline gives CDR1 SGHNT, CDR2 YYREEE (reference sequence). The CDR3 sequence is 16 residues long. Assay: immunoSEQ multiplex PCR; the TCRdb copy retains only in-frame clones and omits some. Here the sample spans about 48,000 clones, more than 70% being singletons. The rearrangement uses TRBV5-4 and TRBJ2-5; 10 positions agree with TRBD2. The sequence came from a woman aged 60-75 years with acute or convalescent COVID-19. The sequenced material came from peripheral blood. The CDR3: CASSPSGRGVQETQYF. The DNA for the CDR3 is TGTGCCAGCAGCCCGAGCGGGAGGGGGGTTCAGGAGACCCAGTACTTC.